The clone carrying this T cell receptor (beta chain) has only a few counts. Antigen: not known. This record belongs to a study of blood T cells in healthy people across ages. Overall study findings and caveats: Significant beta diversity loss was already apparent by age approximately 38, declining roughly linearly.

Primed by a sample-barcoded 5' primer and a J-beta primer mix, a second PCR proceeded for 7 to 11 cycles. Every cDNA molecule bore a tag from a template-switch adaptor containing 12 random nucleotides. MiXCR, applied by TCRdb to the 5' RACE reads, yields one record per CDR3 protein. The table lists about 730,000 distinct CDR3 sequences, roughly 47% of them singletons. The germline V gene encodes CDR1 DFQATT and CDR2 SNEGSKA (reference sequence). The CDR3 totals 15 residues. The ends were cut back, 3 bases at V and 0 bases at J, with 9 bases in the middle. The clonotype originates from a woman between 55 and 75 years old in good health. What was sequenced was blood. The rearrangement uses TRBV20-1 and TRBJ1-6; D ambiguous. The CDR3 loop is CSARNALSYNSPLHF. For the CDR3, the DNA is TGCAGTGCTAGGAACGCACTCTCCTATAATTCACCCCTCCACTTT.